Here is one TCR beta chain with its context. Its antigen remains unknown. It was one heparinised blood draw, averaging roughly 0.11 L, that each donor gave. The authors sorted CD4+ naive, central memory, regulatory and stem cell-like memory cells via CD45RO/CCR7/CD25/CD127/CD95/CD27. Germline V gene data show CDR1 as MNHEY and CDR2 as SMNVEV (reference sequence). V lost 3 bases, J lost 1 base, and 9 bases lay in between. The CDR3 loop spans 15 amino acids. The entry originates in a study of beta chain features in type 1 diabetes. General study findings and limits: In patients and controls equally, PCR might favor templates that are shorter. Shortening of TCRB CDR3s, moderate but significant, appeared in all four CD4+ subsets of Type 1 diabetes patients.

All of the isolated RNA was reverse transcribed, so expressed TCRB transcripts were sequenced. Reads from naive, central memory and regulatory T cell samples averaged about 3.9 million. The protocol was immunoSEQ multiplex PCR, while the TCRdb copy is restricted to in-frame clones and leaves out a portion. The sample lists 300,000 to 400,000 clones, around 9.3% occurring once. This clonotype was obtained from a man aged 25-45 years with type 1 diabetes. The specimen was central memory CD4+ T cells from blood. The V call is TRBV27, the J call TRBJ1-4; D unresolved. CDR3: CASSFRGVTNEKLFF. DNA for the CDR3: TGTGCCAGCAGTTTCCGTGGAGTAACTAATGAAAAACTGTTTTTT.